The 19 T cell receptor beta chains listed next were all sequenced from one sample in a study of T cell changes during pregnancy in multiple sclerosis. Generated by immunoSEQ multiplex PCR, the TCRdb table keeps only in-frame clones and is missing some. This sample has about 50,000 clones; 80% to 95% occur once, and the top ten carry about 0.28%. Sequenced material: CD4+ T cells from peripheral blood mononuclear cells, taken in the second trimester of pregnancy. The receptors stem from a female donor with multiple sclerosis, enrolled in a pregnancy study.

The gene calls are TRBV6-5 and TRBJ2-7, with 9 bases lining up with TRBD1. CDR1 and CDR2 from the germline V gene are MNHEY and SVGAGI. With 0 bases clipped from V and 2 bases from J, the junction kept 2 bases outside the gene matches. The CDR3 covers 15 residues. The CDR3 DNA reads TGTGCCAGCAGTTACTCGAGACAGGGGGCCTACGAGCAGTACTTC. It yields the protein CASSYSRQGAYEQYF.

This chain connects TRBV11-2 to TRBJ2-3, with TRBD2 identical over 8 bases. The CDR3 is made up of 16 amino acids. Germline V lookup: CDR1 SGHAT, CDR2 FQNNGV. After removal of 5 bases from V and 4 bases from J, the junction contained 11 bases not matched to a gene. The chain's CDR3 is CASSRIDREGPDTQYF. CDR3 sequence (DNA): TGTGCCAGCAGCAGAATTGACCGGGAGGGCCCAGATACGCAGTATTTT.

V and J are TRBV6-5 and TRBJ1-1; 8 bases map to TRBD1. The junction had 8 bases not matched to a gene; V was cut back by 3 bases and J by 5 bases. The germline V gene encodes CDR1 MNHEY and CDR2 SVGAGI. CDR3 length equals 15 residues. CDR3 in amino acids: CASSYGTGLGTEAFF. The DNA of the CDR3 is TGTGCCAGCAGTTATGGGACAGGTCTCGGTACTGAAGCTTTCTTT.

V is TRBV15 and J is TRBJ1-2; 7 nucleotides align to TRBD1. Germline CDR1 and CDR2: LNHNV and YYDKDF (reference sequence). Losses at the gene ends were 2 bases for V and 3 bases for J; bases not matched to a gene: 0. The CDR3 has 13 amino acids. In DNA, the CDR3 is TGTGCCACCAGCAGAACAGGGGACTATGGCTACACCTTC. Encoded protein: CATSRTGDYGYTF. Full variable domain (outside the CDR3, taken from reference TRBV15 and TRBJ1-2): DAMVIQNPRYQVTQFGKPVTLSCSQTLNHNVMYWYQQKSSQAPKLLFHYYDKDFNNEADTPDNFQSRRPNTSFCFLDIRSPGLGDTAMYLCATSRTGDYGYTFGSGTRLTVV.

V is TRBV6-4 and J is TRBJ1-1, with D perhaps TRBD1 (5 bases). V lost 8 bases and J lost 1, with 11 bases in between. The CDR3 runs 13 residues. Germline CDR1 MRHNA, CDR2 SNTAGT. The CDR3 is CASGLTANTEAFF. The CDR3 bases are TGTGCCAGCGGCTTGACAGCGAACACTGAAGCTTTCTTT.

This clone has just one count. The rearrangement uses TRBV15 and TRBJ2-1; 9 nucleotides line up with TRBD2. The CDR3 extends over 16 amino acids. V shed 0 bases, J shed 10 bases, and the junction held 10 bases outside the gene matches. The germline V gene encodes CDR1 LNHNV and CDR2 YYDKDF (reference sequence). The CDR3 nucleotides are TGTGCCACCAGCAGAGAGCTAGCGGGGAAAAATGGGGAGCAGTTCTTC. Its translation: CATSRELAGKNGEQFF.

The chain links TRBV6-5 to TRBJ2-3, with 7 bases fitting TRBD2. With V trimmed by 6 bases and J by 9 bases, 6 bases remained unmatched. The CDR3 is 12 residues long. CDR1 and CDR2 from the germline V gene are MNHEY and SVGAGI. The CDR3, as DNA: TGTGCCAGCAGCCAACGGGGGGACACGCAGTATTTT. It codes for CASSQRGDTQYF.

This sequence joins TRBV6-6 and TRBJ1-4; 10 positions agree with TRBD1. Germline V gene data show CDR1 as MNHNY and CDR2 as SVGAGI (reference sequence). V shed 3 bases and J 8 bases; nucleotides not matched to a gene: 6. There are 15 residues in the CDR3. The CDR3 nucleotides read TGTGCCAGCAGTTATCCCGGGACAGGGGTAGAAAAACTGTTTTTT. Translating gives CASSYPGTGVEKLFF.

The chain has TRBV5-5 and TRBJ2-6; D is ambiguous. The germline gives CDR1 SGHKS, CDR2 YYEKEE (reference sequence). Trimming took off 4 bases at V and 2 bases at J, with 16 bases between the two ends. The CDR3 runs 17 residues. The DNA of the CDR3 is TGTGCCAGCAGCCCGTTTACAACTACCGCTGGGGCCAACGTCCTGACTTTC. This encodes CASSPFTTTAGANVLTF.

The rearrangement uses TRBV19 and TRBJ1-2; D remains ambiguous. V lost 1 base and J lost 2, with 8 bases in between. CDR1 is LNHDA, CDR2 SQIVND, per germline (reference sequence). The CDR3 length is 14 residues. CDR3 coding DNA: TGTGCCAGTAGTATAGGGGCGGGGAACTATGGCTACACCTTC. The encoded protein is CASSIGAGNYGYTF.

The chain joins TRBV10-3 to TRBJ1-6, with D unclear. Between the trimmed V and J ends, which lost 8 bases and 7 bases, there was a span of 15 bases. The germline CDR1 and CDR2 sequences are ENHRY and SYGVKD. The CDR3 sequence is 14 residues long. The CDR3: CAIAFGQSNSPLHF. CDR3 nucleotide sequence: TGTGCCATCGCTTTTGGGCAGTCCAATTCACCCCTCCACTTT.

This chain connects TRBV11-2 to TRBJ2-7, with TRBD2 identical over 7 bases. Germline V gene lookup returns CDR1 SGHAT and CDR2 FQNNGV. V gave up 5 bases and J gave up 3 bases; unmatched junction bases: 10. CDR3 length: 15 residues. The DNA for the CDR3 is TGTGCCAGCAGCCCCCTTCGAGCGGGGAGCTACGAGCAGTACTTC. As protein: CASSPLRAGSYEQYF.

This chain joins TRBV19 and TRBJ2-5; TRBD2 aligns across 9 bases. This CDR3 comprises 17 residues. Trimming took 3 bases from V and 5 from J; bases not matched to a gene: 13. The germline V gene encodes CDR1 LNHDA and CDR2 SQIVND (reference sequence). The DNA of the CDR3 is TGTGCCAGTAGTATCTCTTTTCCTAGCGGGGTGTTGGAGACCCAGTACTTC. Amino acids: CASSISFPSGVLETQYF.

The chain employs TRBV29-1 and TRBJ1-1, with D possibly matching TRBD1 (5 bases). This CDR3 region has 12 residues. Trimming took off 7 bases at V and 5 bases at J, with 14 bases between the two ends. Germline V lookup: CDR1 SQVTM, CDR2 ANQGSEA. Written as DNA, the CDR3 is TGCAGCGCCGGGAGGGGAGGAACTGAAGCTTTCTTT. Translating it yields CSAGRGGTEAFF. The full variable domain, its missing parts supplied by reference TRBV29-1 and TRBJ1-1, is SAVISQKPSRDICQRGTSLTIQCQVDSQVTMMFWYRQQPGQSLTLIATANQGSEATYESGFVIDKFPISRPNLTFSTLTVSNMSPEDSSIYLCSAGRGGTEAFFGQGTRLTVV.

The chain employs TRBV7-9 and TRBJ1-3; D gene ambiguous. The ends were cut back, 4 bases at V and 0 bases at J, with 16 bases in the middle. Germline values: CDR1 SEHNR, CDR2 FQNEAQ (reference sequence). The CDR3 has 17 amino acids. Written as DNA, the CDR3 is TGTGCCAGCAGCTCCGCCCAGGTTACCCCCTCTGGAAACACCATATATTTT. Translation gives CASSSAQVTPSGNTIYF.

This clone was counted a few times. This chain connects TRBV13 to TRBJ1-2, with 7 nucleotides matching TRBD1. CDR3 size: 13 residues. V shed 3 bases and J 7 bases; nucleotides not matched to a gene: 5. From germline, CDR1 is PRHDT and CDR2 FYEKMQ (reference sequence). CDR3 residues: CASSFDRAGGYTF. The CDR3 DNA reads TGTGCCAGCAGCTTCGACAGGGCGGGTGGCTACACCTTC.

The chain joins TRBV4-1 to TRBJ1-1; 7 nucleotides agree with TRBD1. Germline trimming cut 1 base from V and 1 base from J; bases unmatched to any gene: 3. The CDR3 contains 15 residues. The V gene's germline CDR1 is MGHRA and CDR2 YSYEKL. The CDR3: CASSQAGQANTEAFF. The DNA for the CDR3 is TGCGCCAGCAGCCAAGCCGGACAGGCGAACACTGAAGCTTTCTTT.

This chain connects TRBV10-3 to TRBJ1-2; 7 nucleotides match TRBD1. Germline V gene lookup returns CDR1 ENHRY and CDR2 SYGVKD. V lost 2 bases and J lost 6; bases outside the gene matches: 6. CDR3 length equals 14 residues. The CDR3 nucleotides are TGTGCCATCAGTGAGACCCTTACAGGGGATGGCTACACCTTC. Translating it yields CAISETLTGDGYTF.

The chain carries TRBV6-4 and TRBJ2-7, with D possibly matching TRBD1 (5 bases). CDR3 length: 12 residues. CDR1 and CDR2 (germline): MRHNA, SNTAGT. Trimming shortened V by 4 bases and J by 4 bases, and 8 bases separated the two germline ends. The CDR3 nucleotides read TGTGCCAGCAGTGTGGGGCAGTACGAGCAGTACTTC. Amino acids: CASSVGQYEQYF.